Below, one TCR beta chain is given with its context. Its antigen is not known. These data belong to a study of ipilimumab plus nivolumab after autologous stem cell transplantation. On the study more broadly: A median of 8 nivolumab and roughly 5 ipilimumab doses were given. Notes on the study in general: TCR repertoire, Treg phenotype and gut microbiota reportedly support more study of this approach.

Profiling relied on immunoSEQ multiplex PCR, and the TCRdb table lists in-frame clones only, not all of them. The table shows several thousand clones, with 75% to 90% occurring only once. Germline V gives CDR1 SGHRS, CDR2 YFSETQ. This CDR3 has 14 amino acids. Trimming took 4 bases from V and 7 from J; bases not matched to a gene: 11. Through week 26, nivolumab 3 mg/kg IV was given weeks 1, 4, 7, 10, then biweekly. The input for sequencing was PBMCs, taken in a trial of ipilimumab plus nivolumab as post-transplant consolidation. This chain uses TRBV5-1 with TRBJ2-7, with 7 bases matching TRBD1. This TCR came from a female donor with multiple myeloma. The DNA of the CDR3 is TGCGCCAGCAGCCCCCAGACAGGGACGGAAGAGCAGTACTTC. Protein sequence: CASSPQTGTEEQYF.